The T cell receptor beta chain under discussion was sequenced for a study of identifying expanded T cells in peripheral blood. The data were produced by immunoSEQ multiplex PCR, yet TCRdb's version contains in-frame clones alone and is incomplete. The sample holds 90,000 to 110,000 clones; around 90% are singletons and the top ten take 7% to 9%. Study-wide results and caveats: Differentially abundant clones: about 1.3 between replicates, 15 to 17 at around 14 days, around 19 at four. Across healthy donors, higher total template counts meant significantly greater approximately two-week count variance.

During the collection period, no donor immune events like infections were recorded. From germline, CDR1 is SGHAT and CDR2 FQNNGV. Trimming stripped 7 bases from V and 1 base from J, with 11 bases between. The CDR3 contains 13 residues. Many counts were recorded for this clone. Antigen unknown. V usage is TRBV11-2 and J usage is TRBJ2-7; D is perhaps TRBD1 (6 bases). Source material: blood. The TCR sequence derives from a person aged 18 to 70 in good health. The CDR3 coding sequence is TGTGCCAGCATTTCAACAGGGTCCTACGAGCAGTACTTC. Protein sequence: CASISTGSYEQYF.